These 25 T cell receptor beta chains originate from one sample sequenced in a study of T cell repertoires in cytomegalovirus infection. TCRdb processed the reads anew with MiXCR; each CDR3 protein has one entry. The sample includes around 440,000 distinct CDR3 sequences, roughly 10% of them seen just once. The sequenced sample consisted of PBMCs. These receptors all come from a human donor in good health (CMV status not recorded). Some clones in this sample may be carry-over from other donors' samples.

This clonotype was counted ten times or more. The J gene is TRBJ2-1, the V gene TRBV7-2, with D perhaps assigned TRBD1 or TRBD2 (5 bases each). V gave up 6 bases and J gave up 3 bases, with 21 bases separating them. CDR3 length: 17 amino acids. The V gene's germline CDR1 is SGHTA and CDR2 FQGNSA. This CDR3 is CASRPPLQGVHYNEQFF. Written as DNA, the CDR3 is TGTGCCAGCAGGCCTCCCCTCCAGGGAGTCCACTACAATGAGCAGTTCTTC.

There are many counts of this clonotype. J is TRBJ2-1 and V is TRBV7-9, with D maybe TRBD2 (5 bases). The CDR3 loop spans 15 amino acids. Trimming removed 5 bases from V and 6 bases from J, with 17 bases in between. Germline V gene sequence: CDR1 SEHNR, CDR2 FQNEAQ (reference sequence). The CDR3 DNA reads TGTGCCAGCAGCCTTCTAGCCTCAACTTCCAATGAGCAGTTCTTC. Protein product: CASSLLASTSNEQFF.

V gene TRBV10-3 combines with J gene TRBJ2-5; either TRBD1 or TRBD2 may fit D (5 bases each). Germline loops: CDR1 ENHRY, CDR2 SYGVKD. V dropped 6 bases and J dropped 2 bases, with 16 bases sitting between them. The CDR3 loop spans 15 amino acids. The CDR3 region has the DNA TGTGCCATCAGCTTTTCTAGGGGCGGGCAAGAGACCCAGTACTTC. Amino acids: CAISFSRGGQETQYF.

This clonotype was seen repeatedly, ten times or more. V gene TRBV7-2 combines with J gene TRBJ2-3; D gene uncertain. Per germline, CDR1 SGHTA and CDR2 FQGNSA. Between the trimmed V and J ends, which lost 2 bases and 6 bases, there was a span of 6 bases. The CDR3 totals 12 residues. Written as DNA, the CDR3 is TGTGCCAGCAGCTTAAACCCCGATACGCAGTATTTT. Its translation: CASSLNPDTQYF.

The rearrangement links TRBV29-1 to TRBJ1-2; unclear D gene. CDR3 length: 14 residues. Per germline, CDR1 SQVTM and CDR2 ANQGSEA. Between the trimmed V and J ends, which lost 3 bases and 4 bases, there was a span of 15 bases. The CDR3 nucleotides are TGCAGCGTTGAGGGTGGAAGACACCTCTATGGCTACACCTTC. Translated, it gives CSVEGGRHLYGYTF.

This clonotype appeared a few times. The chain combines TRBV4-2 with TRBJ2-1; 11 bases are a match to TRBD2. Germline CDR1 and CDR2: LGHNA and YNFKEQ. This CDR3 contains 19 residues. The V gene end was trimmed by 1 base and the J gene end by 3 bases; junction bases not matched to a gene: 11. CDR3 bases: TGTGCCAGCAGCCAAGCCATCGGAACTAGCGGGAGACGCTACAATGAGCAGTTCTTC. Translation gives CASSQAIGTSGRRYNEQFF.

About this clonotype itself: A read error is possible here, since a much larger clone lies one base away. The chain recombines TRBV7-6 with TRBJ2-7, with D possibly matching TRBD2 (6 bases). V was clipped by 2 bases and J by 2 bases, with 16 bases between them. CDR3 length: 16 amino acids. Germline V gene sequence: CDR1 SGHVS, CDR2 FNYEAQ. CDR3 amino acids: CASSLNPRRAPYEQYF. CDR3 in DNA: TGTGCCAGCAGCTTAAACCCCAGGAGGGCTCCCTACGAGCAGTACTTC.

There are many counts of this clonotype. The rearrangement links TRBV5-4 to TRBJ2-3; 10 nucleotides agree with TRBD1. CDR3 length: 17 amino acids. V trimming: 4 bases; J trimming: 0 bases; junction bases outside the gene matches: 8. Germline V lookup: CDR1 SGHNT, CDR2 YYREEE (reference sequence). The CDR3: CASSRPPGQGSTDTQYF. The CDR3 bases are TGTGCCAGCAGCAGACCCCCGGGACAGGGGAGCACAGATACGCAGTATTTT.

This chain connects TRBV5-1 to TRBJ2-3; 13 bases line up with TRBD2. The length of the CDR3 is 19 residues. The ends lost 2 bases at V and 2 bases at J; junction bases unmatched: 11. Germline CDR1 reads SGHRS; CDR2 reads YFSETQ. The DNA for the CDR3 is TGCGCCAGCAGCTTAAGAACTAGCGGGAGGGCCTCGAACACAGATACGCAGTATTTT. Translating gives CASSLRTSGRASNTDTQYF. The full variable domain, its missing parts supplied by reference TRBV5-1 and TRBJ2-3, is KAGVTQTPRYLIKTRGQQVTLSCSPISGHRSVSWYQQTPGQGLQFLFEYFSETQRNKGNFPGRFSGRQFSNSRSEMNVSTLELGDSALYLCASSLRTSGRASNTDTQYFGPGTRLTVL.

This clonotype was seen many times. This rearrangement joins TRBV5-6 to TRBJ1-1; D ambiguous. CDR3 size: 15 residues. V gave up 5 bases and J gave up 2 bases, with 16 bases separating them. The germline V gene encodes CDR1 SGHDT and CDR2 YYEEEE. CDR3 loop: CASSSLEFINTEAFF. The CDR3 DNA is TGTGCCAGCAGTTCCCTCGAATTCATAAACACTGAAGCTTTCTTT.

The gene calls are TRBV5-1 and TRBJ2-6; D is unresolved. Germline CDR1 reads SGHRS; CDR2 reads YFSETQ. The CDR3 runs to 16 residues. V was pared by 4 bases and J by 0 bases, with 11 bases between. The CDR3 reads CASSKDGYSGANVLTF. The DNA for the CDR3 is TGCGCCAGCAGCAAGGACGGTTACTCTGGGGCCAACGTCCTGACTTTC. The variable domain in full, with the rest retrieved from reference TRBV5-1 and TRBJ2-6, is KAGVTQTPRYLIKTRGQQVTLSCSPISGHRSVSWYQQTPGQGLQFLFEYFSETQRNKGNFPGRFSGRQFSNSRSEMNVSTLELGDSALYLCASSKDGYSGANVLTFGAGSRLTVL.

This clonotype occurred a few times. This chain joins TRBV28 and TRBJ2-5, with 7 bases aligning to TRBD1. Per germline, CDR1 MDHEN and CDR2 SYDVKM. The CDR3 contains 16 residues. V was clipped by 4 bases and J by 0 bases; unmatched bases: 8. The chain's CDR3 is CASSWTYTGDQETQYF. The CDR3 DNA sequence: TGTGCCAGCAGTTGGACCTATACAGGGGACCAAGAGACCCAGTACTTC.

This clonotype was counted many times. The genes are TRBV6-1 and TRBJ1-6, with 7 bases identical to TRBD1. Germline CDR1 is MNHNS and CDR2 is SASEGT. This CDR3 comprises 17 residues. Losses at the gene ends were 6 bases for V and 9 bases for J; bases not matched to a gene: 17. The CDR3 bases are TGTGCCAGCAGCTCAGCCCAACGACAGGGCCTCAGTTCACCCCTCCACTTT. It codes for CASSSAQRQGLSSPLHF.

This clonotype was found many times. This CDR3 reads CASSRGLATYEQYF. CDR3 coding DNA: TGTGCCAGCAGTCGCGGACTCGCCACCTACGAGCAGTACTTC. The V and J genes are TRBV12-3 or TRBV12-4 and TRBJ2-7; D is perhaps TRBD2 (5 bases). V lost 5 bases and J lost 2, with 13 bases in between. The CDR3 runs 14 residues.

This clonotype was picked up many times. The CDR3 sequence is CASSYPTESILSGSGDTQYF. The CDR3 DNA follows: TGTGCCAGCAGTTATCCCACAGAGTCGATCCTTAGCGGGAGTGGTGATACGCAGTATTTT. V gene TRBV28 combines with J gene TRBJ2-3; 9 positions agree with TRBD2. Trimming at V came to 4 bases and at J to 6 bases, leaving 23 bases not matched to a gene. Germline values: CDR1 MDHEN, CDR2 SYDVKM. This CDR3 has 20 amino acids.

This clonotype came up many times. The V gene is TRBV7-3, the J gene TRBJ2-2; the D is unclear. The CDR3 spans 14 residues. Between the trimmed V and J ends, which lost 7 bases and 6 bases, there was a span of 15 bases. Germline V gene sequence: CDR1 SGHTA, CDR2 FQGTGA. The CDR3 loop is CASTKAAGPGELFF. The CDR3 DNA sequence: TGTGCCAGCACCAAGGCAGCCGGGCCCGGGGAGCTGTTTTTT.

This clonotype appeared a few times. The rearrangement uses TRBV6-6 and TRBJ2-7; possibly TRBD1 or TRBD2 for D (6 bases each). V lost 10 bases, J lost 3 bases, and 19 bases lay in between. The CDR3 totals 14 residues. Germline assignment: CDR1 MNHNY and CDR2 SVGAGI (reference sequence). The CDR3 here is CATTRGEGFYEQYF. The CDR3 bases are TGTGCCACCACGAGGGGGGAAGGTTTCTACGAGCAGTACTTC.

This clonotype was seen many times. This rearrangement joins TRBV7-9 to TRBJ2-1, with 8 bases fitting TRBD2. The germline V gene has CDR1 SEHNR and CDR2 FQNEAQ (reference sequence). V gave up 4 bases and J gave up 6 bases; unmatched junction bases: 5. The CDR3 runs 14 residues. The CDR3 nucleotides are TGTGCCAGCAGCTCCTTCGGGAGGGCCAATGAGCAGTTCTTC. Translated: CASSSFGRANEQFF.

This clonotype was seen many times. This chain joins TRBV25-1 and TRBJ1-1; no reliable D call. CDR1 and CDR2 (germline): MGHDK, SYGVNS. V lost 6 bases and J 1 base, leaving 18 bases between the germline ends. The CDR3 loop spans 16 amino acids. CDR3 residues: CASSPIEGDWNTEAFF. The CDR3 bases are TGTGCCAGCAGCCCCATTGAAGGAGACTGGAACACTGAAGCTTTCTTT.

This clonotype has ten or more counts. One junction end does not reproduce the germline sequence, and a read error may be involved. The chain carries TRBV2 and TRBJ2-1; D is uncertain. Germline V gene data show CDR1 as SNHLY and CDR2 as FYNNEI. The CDR3 totals 11 residues. CDR3 DNA sequence: TGTGCCAGCAGTAGCTACCATGAGCAGTTCTTC. Its translation: CASSSYHEQFF.

This clonotype came up many times. The rearrangement links TRBV30 to TRBJ2-1; D remains ambiguous. The CDR3 length is 14 residues. Germline V CDR1 and CDR2: GTSNPN, SVGIG (reference sequence). With 2 bases removed from V and 0 bases from J, the gap between germline ends came to 8 bases. CDR3 DNA sequence: TGTGCCTGGAGTAGGTCAGTCTCCTACAATGAGCAGTTCTTC. Translation gives CAWSRSVSYNEQFF. Looking up the rest from reference TRBV30 and TRBJ2-1 gives the full variable domain: SQTIHQWPATLVQPVGSPLSLECTVEGTSNPNLYWYRQAAGRGLQLLFYSVGIGQISSEVPQNLSASRPQDRQFILSSKKLLLSDSGFYLCAWSRSVSYNEQFFGPGTRLTVL.

This rearrangement joins TRBV29-1 to TRBJ2-5; the match to TRBD1 covers 7 bases. The CDR3 runs to 13 residues. Unmatched junction bases numbered 9, after V lost 6 bases and J lost 5 bases. Germline V gives CDR1 SQVTM, CDR2 ANQGSEA. This CDR3 is CSVLTQGWETQYF. The CDR3 DNA reads as TGCAGCGTCCTTACACAGGGGTGGGAGACCCAGTACTTC.

This clonotype was observed a handful of times. The rearrangement joins TRBV3-1 to TRBJ2-5; TRBD1 is a possible D gene (6 bases). This CDR3 is built from 15 residues. Trimming stripped 1 base from V and 1 base from J, with 10 bases between. CDR1 and CDR2 (germline): LGHDT, YNNKEL (reference sequence). The CDR3 region has the DNA TGTGCCAGCAGCCAAGCTACAGGGTCCCAAGAGACCCAGTACTTC. Its translation: CASSQATGSQETQYF.

This clonotype was detected ten times or more. The genes are TRBV30 and TRBJ2-5, with TRBD1 as a possible D gene (5 bases). V shed 4 bases and J shed 0 bases, with 12 bases lying between them. CDR1 and CDR2 from the germline V gene are GTSNPN and SVGIG (reference sequence). This CDR3 is built from 14 residues. The CDR3 region has the DNA TGTGCCTGGACCCTCGCAGGGAACCAAGAGACCCAGTACTTC. Its translation: CAWTLAGNQETQYF.

In its sample, this clonotype was seen many times. This rearrangement joins TRBV7-3 to TRBJ2-7; perhaps TRBD1 as D (6 bases). Looked up from germline, CDR1 is SGHTA and CDR2 is FQGTGA. Trimming pared 1 base from V and 6 bases from J, leaving 19 bases between. CDR3 length: 16 amino acids. Here the CDR3 reads CASSLNPAQQGSEQYF. In DNA form, the CDR3 reads TGTGCCAGCAGCTTAAACCCCGCTCAACAGGGCTCCGAGCAGTACTTC.